A single T cell receptor beta chain is shown here with its context. Its antigen is unidentified. Time point: persistent/refractory GD, antithyroid drugs over 5 years with positive TRAb. With RNA extracted from PBMCs as input, the TCR library was made. EDTA tubes received 7.5 to 9 milliliters of collected peripheral blood. This sample stems from a study of regulatory T cells in long-lasting Graves disease. Study conclusions and caveats: Segments TRBV28, TRBJ1-2 and TRBJ2-5 showed preferential usage in persistent disease.

The CDR3 runs to 15 residues. Germline lookup yields CDR1 LNHNV and CDR2 YYDKDF (reference sequence). Trimming removed 4 bases at V and 0 bases at J, with 13 bases between. Assembly of TCR beta libraries relied on iRepertoire HTBI primers together with Arm-PCR of CDR3 regions. TCRdb processed the multiplex PCR reads anew with MiXCR; each CDR3 protein has one entry. The sample lists some 300,000 distinct CDR3 sequences; around 20% were seen once. Here the sequenced sample was peripheral blood mononuclear cells (PBMCs), taken when the disease was refractory, from a patient treated with antithyroid drugs. This TCR came from a female donor with Graves disease. The chain combines TRBV15 with TRBJ2-7; D is uncertain. CDR3 in DNA: TGTGCCACCAGCAAAACTGGGCGGAACTCCTACGAGCAGTACTTC. Translating it yields CATSKTGRNSYEQYF.